This paragraph covers one TCR beta chain sequence. These data belong to a study of T cell changes during pregnancy in multiple sclerosis. The V end lost 4 bases, the J end lost 0 bases, and 5 bases lay between the germline ends. The CDR3 covers 12 residues. In germline, CDR1 is SQVTM, CDR2 ANQGSEA. Assay used: immunoSEQ multiplex PCR; TCRdb lists only in-frame clones, some missing. The sample has 40,000 to 50,000 clones, around 90% seen once. Sequencing was performed on CD4+ T cells from peripheral blood mononuclear cells, taken after pregnancy. The genes are TRBV29-1 and TRBJ2-3; D is unresolved. The clonotype originates from a female donor in good health, enrolled as a control in a pregnancy study. The CDR3 nucleotides read TGCAGCGTTGCTCAGAGCACAGATACGCAGTATTTT. Its translation: CSVAQSTDTQYF.